This T cell receptor (beta chain) was sequenced during a study of blood T cell repertoires in COVID-19. From germline, CDR1 is SGHRS and CDR2 YFSETQ. There are 15 residues in the CDR3. The V end lost 4 bases, the J end lost 0 bases, and 13 bases lay between the germline ends. Libraries were prepared by immunoSEQ multiplex PCR; TCRdb keeps only in-frame clonotypes and omits some of them. The data contain 150,000 to 200,000 clones, approximately 80% of them singletons. Participants reported their clinical history, and cohort assignment relied on those reports. The clonotype originates from a man aged 50-60 years who had recovered from COVID-19. The rearrangement joins TRBV5-1 to TRBJ1-2; no clear D. The material sequenced was PBMCs or T cells enriched from blood (not recorded which). The CDR3 DNA reads as TGCGCCAGCAGCAAAGACTTAGGAGCTAACTATGGCTACACCTTC. This encodes CASSKDLGANYGYTF.